This entry concerns a single T cell receptor beta chain. There is no known antigen for this receptor. Base qualities are missing; no much larger clone stands one base away. The library came from the immunoSEQ multiplex PCR assay. TCRdb re-hosts the immuneACCESS table, in-frame sequences only. Its copies lack some clones; in the studies checked, an unresolved V gene accounts for under half of them, and the cause for the rest is not known. The sample data list 9,500 to 12,000 clones, and 84% of these were observed just once. The top ten constitute approximately 11% of the sample. V lost 9 bases and J lost 5 bases, and the count of bases not matched to a germline gene is 2. The germline V gene supplies CDR1 SNHLY and CDR2 FYNNEI. Reading from cysteine to phenylalanine, the CDR3 counts 11 amino acids. Solely the CDR3 DNA is kept, with 33 bases framed from the first base. This entry comes from a study of T cell changes during pregnancy in multiple sclerosis (dated by TCRdb to about 2019). For the study in its entirety: The study examined how the T cell repertoire changed over the course of pregnancy in women with multiple sclerosis.

The material sequenced was CD8+ T cells from peripheral blood mononuclear cells, taken after pregnancy. The sequence is built from TRBV2 and TRBJ2-7, with TRBD1 identical over 9 junction bases. The origin of this receptor is a female donor in good health, enrolled as a control in a pregnancy study. The DNA reads as follows: TGTGCCAGAAGGGACAGGGACGAGCAGTACTTC. Protein translation: CARRDRDEQYF.